This TCR beta chain is from a study of cytomegalovirus exposure and HLA in healthy donors (dated 2017 in TCRdb). For the wider study: An earlier analysis of under 600 of the donors reported roughly 270 Gb of sequence data and roughly 110 million unique TCR beta sequences from about 180 million T cells. About 320 gigabases of sequencing data and approximately 85 million unique TCR sequences were included in an early release covering about 620 HLA-typed donors. The genetic ancestry cluster associated with self-reported Caucasian donors included 80% to 90% of the 300 to 450 genotyped donors. The aim of the study was to test whether cataloging public T cell receptors could identify signatures of past pathogen exposure. The T cell repertoires of 666 subjects were profiled by immunosequencing and related to cytomegalovirus serostatus. A separate validation cohort of some 130 different subjects was used in addition to the 666-subject first cohort. To predict cytomegalovirus infection status, the study combined high-throughput TCR immunosequencing, statistical association of individual TCRs with disease status, and machine learning. To study patterns of TCR occurrence, a later analysis re-analyzed previously published TCR beta repertoires from 666 donors and added high-resolution HLA genotyping. The later analysis used no new phenotypic data to find candidate immune exposures, relying instead on TCR beta sequences and their occurrence across donors. An earlier analysis of several hundred of the donors used high-throughput TCR beta sequencing to judge whether each TCR beta V gene segment behaved as functional or pseudogenic. Alongside the repertoire data, information on donor age, sex, ethnicity and CMV serostatus was compiled. Genome-wide SNP genotypes for about three fifths of the roughly 670 donors were used in a later genetic analysis, which treated that subset as a discovery cohort. All discovery cohort repertoires had been generated using a single sequencing platform. HLA typing covered class I and class II loci at four-digit resolution. Typing coverage differed by locus: A, B, C, DRB1 and DQB1 were typed in about 629-630 donors, DQA1 in approximately 520, DPA1 in approximately 600, and DPB1 in 400 to 480. Five DR-DQ haplotypes were handled as single units for association and clustering because linkage in the cohort was strong. On average, about 240,000 unique TCR beta nucleotide sequences were sequenced per donor among more than 350 genotyped donors of the cohort, with 15% to 20% of those sequences being non-productive. Findings and caveats that apply to the study as a whole: A later genetic analysis reported fewer N-insertions in productive TCRs among donors in an Asian-associated ancestry cluster than the roughly 650-donor mean. The authors suggested that the approach could potentially be generalized to other disease states and immunological phenotypes. Because the 87-base-pair reads could not distinguish some IMGT-functional V segments, including TRBV6-2 and TRBV6-3, those segments were excluded. HLA typing was unavailable for some donors at each locus, so association tests used only the typed subset. An earlier analysis of approximately 600 of the donors showed that most TCR beta V segments appeared in productive rearrangements either about 87% or about 30% of the time, which broadly matched IMGT annotations. Several of the top co-occurrence clusters appeared to be linked to parvovirus B19, influenza, CMV and Epstein-Barr virus, according to a later analysis. While some public TCRs were present in many individuals, most TCR sequences turned up only very rarely across donors. A group of highly shared sequence variants was considered likely to be a technical artifact of the sequencing pipeline. A few of the identified cytomegalovirus-associated TCR beta chains were confirmed in vitro to be specific for cytomegalovirus antigens. Presence/absence analyses assumed roughly uniform sequencing depth across donors, an assumption that may not hold. In a later analysis, some 18,000 TCR beta sequences were associated with specific HLA alleles at a false discovery rate of 0.05. Linkage disequilibrium might explain the correlated functional status among segregating V segments, but an unknown experimental factor could not be excluded. A further reported finding was that TCR beta sequences accurately predicted the HLA-A and HLA-B alleles for most subjects in the first cohort. Fewer than 20 rarely observed V segments, including chromosome 9 orphons, were excluded from the earlier analysis of approximately 500 of the donors because counts were too low. Strong co-occurrence of HLA alleles, especially DR and DQ, made assigning TCR associations to individual alleles difficult. In a later genetic analysis, a missense DCLRE1C variant was associated with V-gene and J-gene trimming of TCR beta chains, and the association was replicated in an independent cohort. In a later analysis, HLA-associated TCR beta chains were found to be more clonally expanded and to have lower generation probabilities than equally common non-associated chains. The classifier was reported to diagnose cytomegalovirus status with high specificity and sensitivity in both the original cohort and the validation cohort. The cohort was sequenced for TCR beta chains only, and without alpha or paired-chain data the features that could be detected were limited. The only immune exposure information available for the cohort was CMV serostatus. In a later analysis, the rate of TCR association differed among HLA loci, with DRB1 alleles having the most associated TCRs and HLA-C alleles having the fewest. The study gave a list of about 150 TCR beta chains associated with cytomegalovirus. In a later analysis, most CMV-associated TCR beta chains were found to appear HLA-restricted, with HLA associations seemingly driven largely by CMV exposure.

The CDR3 holds 15 amino acids from the cysteine to the phenylalanine. Of the read, only the CDR3 DNA is kept; its 45 bases are in frame from base 1. Trimming costs V 1 base and J 1 base, and their ends lie 8 bases apart. The CDR1 and CDR2 encoded by the germline V gene are ENHRY and SYGVKD. The library was built by means of the immunoSEQ multiplex PCR assay. For the multiplex PCR, a mixture combining 60 forward primers for TCR Vbeta segments and 13 reverse primers for TCR Jbeta segments was used. Amplification of the CDR3 region of rearranged TCR beta genes was performed with a multiplex PCR assay on genomic DNA. On the Illumina HiSeq System, the amplified TCR beta libraries were sequenced as 87-base-pair reads. In the original analysis: A later analysis tallied 75 million to 95 million unique TCR beta chains across the 666 repertoires, and approximately 12 million of those chains were shared by two or more donors. Raw reads were error-corrected and collapsed into unique sequences by a nearest-neighbor algorithm in which closely related sequences were merged to remove PCR and sequencing errors. V, D and J gene segments were assigned by aligning CDR3 sequences to IMGT reference sequences. For a sequence to be retained, a match of at least six nucleotides was required to both a V gene segment and a J gene segment. Rearrangements were called productive when the CDR3 lacked stop codons and stayed in frame with V and J; all others were non-productive. CDR3 was defined according to IMGT convention as the region running from the second conserved V-encoded cysteine to the conserved J-encoded phenylalanine. The earlier analysis of a few hundred of the donors excluded sequences that lacked an unambiguous match to a single V gene segment. In an earlier analysis of approximately 550 of the donors, V segments were called functional above 56.7% productive rearrangements and were called segregating when the between-donor standard deviation exceeded 5%. To diagnose cytomegalovirus status from the catalog of TCR beta chain sequences, a statistical classification framework was built. In a later analysis, TCR nucleotide sequences were compared against IMGT/GENE-DB human TR gene sequences so that V and J genes could be assigned. A later analysis assigned CDR3 sequences and most-parsimonious VDJ recombination scenarios with the TCRdist pipeline. In a later analysis, each TCR beta chain was defined by its CDR3 amino acid sequence together with its V-gene family, and reads without a unique V-gene family were excluded. As a way to deal with suspected cross-contamination and a sequencing artifact, a later analysis dropped roughly 600 nucleotide sequences that were highly shared and had low generation probability. For each public chain, a later analysis derived a clonal expansion index from normalized ranks of inferred template counts within each repertoire. In a later analysis, generation probabilities were computed with a VDJ recombination model fitted to out-of-frame rearrangements, and the resulting probabilities were checked against IGoR. Hypergeometric tests were used in a later analysis to score TCR-TCR, TCR-HLA and TCR-CMV co-occurrence, with a repertoire-size bias correction applied to the TCR pairs. A later analysis estimated false discovery rates by permuting HLA or CMV assignments 20 times. In a later analysis, co-occurring TCRs were grouped using DBSCAN, with TCRdist sequence similarity added in when clustering inside HLA-allele-positive subsets. For co-occurrence clustering, repertoires with fewer than 30,000 or more than 120,000 public chains were excluded, along with 4 to 6 repertoires with anomalous nucleotide sharing. This is the immuneACCESS table as TCRdb keeps it, with only in-frame sequences that have V and J called. A part of the clones is gone; compared with another copy, unresolved V genes explain less than half, and the rest is unexplained. V and J calls and clone size are those listed in that table; D and trimming were worked out from the DNA. Recorded for this sample are about 180,000 clones; just under 80% of them occurred a single time. Approximately 2.1% of the sample lies in the top ten.

As concerns this clone: The target of this receptor is not known. Base qualities are missing; no much larger clone stands one base away.

The cohort comprised some 700 healthy bone marrow donors. At the time of sampling, every cohort member was nominally healthy, though immune exposures that went unrecorded were likely present. The donor was CMV seronegative and belonged to the group of 352 seronegative cohort members. A peripheral blood sample was collected from each donor, and TCR beta sequencing was performed on peripheral blood mononuclear cells. The Qiagen DNeasy Blood Extraction Kit was used to extract genomic DNA from the blood cell samples. The sample taken for sequencing was PBMCs. The chain uses TRBV10-3 and TRBJ1-5, with a weak D call of TRBD1 (5 bases match). This clonotype was sampled from a woman aged 30 to 39 in good health and CMV-seronegative. The encoded CDR3 is CAISELGVSNQPQHF. The nucleotide sequence reads TGTGCCATCAGTGAGTTAGGGGTGAGCAATCAGCCCCAGCATTTT.